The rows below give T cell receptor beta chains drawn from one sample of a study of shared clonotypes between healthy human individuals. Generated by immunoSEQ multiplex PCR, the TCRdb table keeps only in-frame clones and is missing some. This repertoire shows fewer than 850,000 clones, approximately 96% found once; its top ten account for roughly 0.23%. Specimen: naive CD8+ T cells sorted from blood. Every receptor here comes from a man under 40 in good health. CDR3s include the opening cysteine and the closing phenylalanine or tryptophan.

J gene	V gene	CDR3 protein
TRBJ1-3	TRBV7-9	CASSSTGAGNTIYF
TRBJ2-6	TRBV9	CASTGQASGANVLTF
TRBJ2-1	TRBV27	CASSLFLEGGEQFF
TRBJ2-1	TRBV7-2	CASSFWAGGYNEQFF
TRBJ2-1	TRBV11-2	CASSLGGLVTEQFF
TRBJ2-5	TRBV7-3	CASSLSGRNQETQYF
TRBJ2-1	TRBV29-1	CSVEALDNEQFF
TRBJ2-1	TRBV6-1	CASSGLQGIYFF
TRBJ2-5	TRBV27	CASSFYRTGGVETQYF
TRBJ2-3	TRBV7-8	CASSLVRVGTDTQYF
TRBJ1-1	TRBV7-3	CASSPDGMNTEAFF
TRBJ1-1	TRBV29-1	CSVALDSLNTEAFF
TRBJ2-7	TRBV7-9	CASSHGQGYEQYF
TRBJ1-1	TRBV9	CASSMGQGSRTEAFF
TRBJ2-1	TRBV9	CASSGTAYNEQFF
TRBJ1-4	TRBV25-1	CASSDSERREKLFF
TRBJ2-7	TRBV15	CATSEDRDTSYEQYF
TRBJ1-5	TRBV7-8	CASSLSTGPQPQHF
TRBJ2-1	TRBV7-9	CASSPIGTGSKDEQFF
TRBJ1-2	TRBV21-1	CASSRDRGTYGYTF
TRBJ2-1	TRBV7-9	CASSTPVGAGGPNEQFF
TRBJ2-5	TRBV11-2	CASSLYTYQETQYF
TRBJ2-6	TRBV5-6	CASSLGGTTGTSGANVLTF
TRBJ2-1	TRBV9	CASSVTSSSYNEQFF
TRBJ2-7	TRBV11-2	CASSFSHSYEQYF
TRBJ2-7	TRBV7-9	CASSTLTGDTYEQYF
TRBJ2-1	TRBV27	CASSLNGQNNEQFF
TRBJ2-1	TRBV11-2	CASSLGREAYNEQFF
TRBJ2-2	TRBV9	CASSVGLPGELFF
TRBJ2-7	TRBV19	CASSIPGRVYEQYF
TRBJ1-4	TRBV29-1	CSVEEGRSKLFF
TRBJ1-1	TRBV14	CASSPRGGEAFF
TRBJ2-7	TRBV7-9	CASSLSYEQYF
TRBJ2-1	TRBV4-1	CASSPETGAHYNEQFF
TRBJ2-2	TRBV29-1	CSVVGFEGETGELFF
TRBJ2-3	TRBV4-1	CASRERQGSTDTQYF
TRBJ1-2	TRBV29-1	CSVSPGRPYGYTF
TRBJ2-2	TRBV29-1	CSGLAGAPGELFF
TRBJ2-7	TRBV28	CASRTPRGVGRYEQYF
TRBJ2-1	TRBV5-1	CASSEQQSPYNEQFF
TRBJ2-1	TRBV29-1	CSVNGGQSLGNEQFF
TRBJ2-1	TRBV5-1	CASSDPPTPLGNEQFF
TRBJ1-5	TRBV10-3	CAISVSGQGGDQPQHF
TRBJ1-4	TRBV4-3	CASSQGSGTTSNEKLFF
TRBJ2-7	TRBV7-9	CASSLARELIYEQYF
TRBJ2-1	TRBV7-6	CASSLRPAGSFDEQFF
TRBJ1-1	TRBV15	CATSRPVLGTEAFF
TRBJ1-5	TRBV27	CASSLSGDQPQHF
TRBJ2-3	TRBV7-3	CASSPSGSRFGTDTQYF
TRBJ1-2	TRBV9	CASRTLYGYTF
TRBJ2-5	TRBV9	CASGGGIRETQYF
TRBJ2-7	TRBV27	CASSPGTGYEQYF
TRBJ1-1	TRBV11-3	CASSATEAFF